A selection of T cell receptor beta chains follows, all from one sample in a study of technical replicates of blood from a few donors. Clones were sequenced by immunoSEQ multiplex PCR, and TCRdb holds only the in-frame ones, with some missing. The sample carries 95,000 to 100,000 clones, 90% to 97% recorded once. The sequencing input was T cells isolated from PBMCs. The receptors originated from a human donor in good health. Both conserved end residues are part of each CDR3. D genes are given only for firm matches.

D gene	V gene	J gene	CDR3 DNA	CDR3 protein
TRBD1	TRBV11-3	TRBJ2-5	TGTGCCAGCAGTTCGATCATACAGGGGTACCAAGAGACCCAGTACTTC	CASSSIIQGYQETQYF
TRBD1	TRBV27	TRBJ1-2	TGTGCCACCTCACCGGGACAGGGGGCGCGGAGCTATGGCTACACCTTC	CATSPGQGARSYGYTF
TRBD2	TRBV28	TRBJ2-2	TGTGCCAGCAGAAGAACGGGACTAGCGGGTTTTGGCTCGAACACCGGGGAGCTGTTTTTT	CASRRTGLAGFGSNTGELFF
NA	TRBV9	TRBJ2-3	TGTGCCAGCAGCGTGGACGGGGGTAGCACAGATACGCAGTATTTT	CASSVDGGSTDTQYF
NA	TRBV5-1	TRBJ1-1	TGCGCCAGCAGCTTGGAGTTGGGGGGAAGCGGTGAAGCTTTCTTT	CASSLELGGSGEAFF
TRBD1	TRBV25-1	TRBJ1-6	TGTGCCAGCCTTGGGACAGCTAATTCACCCCTCCACTTT	CASLGTANSPLHF
TRBD1	TRBV7-9	TRBJ1-4	TGTGCCAGCAGCTCGGGACAGAGCTCAACTAATGAAAAACTGTTTTTT	CASSSGQSSTNEKLFF
NA	TRBV7-6	TRBJ1-5	TGTGCCAGCAGCCCGTTACAGGGATATAGCAATCAGCCCCAGCATTTT	CASSPLQGYSNQPQHF
NA	TRBV5-1	TRBJ2-5	TGCGCCAGCAGCTCTAGTAGGCAGGAGACCCAGTACTTC	CASSSSRQETQYF
TRBD1	TRBV19	TRBJ1-5	TGTGCCAGTAGCATCCCCAGGGACAGTGCTAATCAGCCCCAGCATTTT	CASSIPRDSANQPQHF
TRBD1	TRBV27	TRBJ2-1	TGTGCCAGCAGACCGACAGGGGGTATCTACAATGAGCAGTTCTTC	CASRPTGGIYNEQFF
NA	TRBV7-9	TRBJ2-1	TGTGCCAGCAGCGTCCATTCGGGGATCAGCTCCTACAATGAGCAGTTCTTC	CASSVHSGISSYNEQFF
TRBD1	TRBV5-1	TRBJ2-3	TGCGCCAGCAGCTTCCTCGGACAGGGACACACAGATACGCAGTATTTT	CASSFLGQGHTDTQYF
NA	TRBV7-9	TRBJ1-2	TGTGCCAGCAGCTTAAGTACAGAGTACTATGGCTACACCTTC	CASSLSTEYYGYTF